Below are 22 T cell receptor beta chains sequenced from a single sample in a study of shared clonotypes between healthy human individuals. Measured with immunoSEQ multiplex PCR; TCRdb has only the in-frame clones, and not every one. The sample shows more than 400,000 clones, roughly 95% of them seen only once. What was sequenced was naive CD4+ T cells sorted from blood. Subset here: CD45RA+ positively selected. These receptors were taken from a woman aged 30 to 39 in good health.

This chain joins TRBV5-4 and TRBJ2-5; 7 nucleotides align to TRBD2. The V and J ends lost 1 base and 6 bases, in that order; junction bases with no gene match: 9. From germline, CDR1 is SGHNT and CDR2 YYREEE (reference sequence). The CDR3 covers 15 residues. The CDR3 sequence: CASSLWGGGPKTQYF. The CDR3 DNA reads as TGTGCCAGCAGCTTGTGGGGGGGAGGGCCAAAGACCCAGTACTTC.

The chain carries TRBV7-9 and TRBJ2-3; TRBD2 is a possible D gene (6 bases). The V end was cut by 2 bases, the J end by 1 base, with 13 bases between. Looked up from germline, CDR1 is SEHNR and CDR2 is FQNEAQ (reference sequence). The CDR3 is made up of 16 amino acids. CDR3 loop: CASSLLLAQRTDTQYF. CDR3 DNA sequence: TGTGCCAGCAGCTTATTACTAGCCCAACGCACAGATACGCAGTATTTT.

The chain has TRBV19 and TRBJ2-7; D remains ambiguous. This CDR3 comprises 9 residues. Trimming shortened V by 10 bases and J by 3 bases, and 4 bases separated the two germline ends. Germline values: CDR1 LNHDA, CDR2 SQIVND (reference sequence). The CDR3 is CATHYEQYF. CDR3 bases: TGTGCCACTCACTACGAGCAGTACTTC.

This chain joins TRBV18 and TRBJ2-1; 8 bases line up with TRBD1. This CDR3 has 16 residues. Germline values: CDR1 KGHSH, CDR2 LQKENI. With 0 bases clipped from V and 3 bases from J, the junction kept 4 bases outside the gene matches. DNA for the CDR3: TGTGCCAGCTCACCACCGAGGACAGGGTTCTACAATGAGCAGTTCTTC. It translates to CASSPPRTGFYNEQFF.

The V gene is TRBV5-1, the J gene TRBJ1-2; D is ambiguous. The CDR3 covers 13 residues. CDR1 and CDR2 from the germline V gene are SGHRS and YFSETQ. Trimming took 4 bases from V and 6 from J, leaving 13 bases between them. The CDR3 DNA is TGCGCCAGCAGCGTGACCTATTTAGATGGCTACACCTTC. Translation gives CASSVTYLDGYTF. The variable domain in full, completed from reference TRBV5-1 and TRBJ1-2, reads KAGVTQTPRYLIKTRGQQVTLSCSPISGHRSVSWYQQTPGQGLQFLFEYFSETQRNKGNFPGRFSGRQFSNSRSEMNVSTLELGDSALYLCASSVTYLDGYTFGSGTRLTVV.

CDR3 sequence: CASSLLLAGDEQFF. Written as DNA, the CDR3 is TGTGCCAGCAGCTTATTACTAGCGGGAGATGAGCAGTTCTTC. The chain joins TRBV11-2 to TRBJ2-1; 11 bases match TRBD2. The CDR3 loop spans 14 amino acids. Germline CDR1 SGHAT, CDR2 FQNNGV. The V and J ends lost 2 bases and 8 bases, in that order; junction bases with no gene match: 2.

The rearrangement links TRBV11-2 to TRBJ2-5, with D uncertain. Germline loops: CDR1 SGHAT, CDR2 FQNNGV. The germline V and J ends were trimmed by 6 bases and 1 base, with 21 bases remaining between them. The CDR3 loop spans 17 amino acids. CDR3 in amino acids: CASSHKGPGSAQETQYF. The CDR3 coding sequence is TGTGCCAGCAGTCATAAGGGTCCAGGATCGGCCCAAGAGACCCAGTACTTC.

The chain uses TRBV11-3 and TRBJ2-2; D is uncertain. The CDR3 runs 13 residues. V shed 1 base and J shed 5 bases, with 5 bases lying between them. Germline loops: CDR1 SGHNT, CDR2 YENEEA. CDR3: CASSLGGTGELFF. Here the CDR3 DNA reads TGTGCCAGCAGCTTAGGTGGGACCGGGGAGCTGTTTTTT. Variable domain in full (rest from reference TRBV11-3 and TRBJ2-2): EAGVVQSPRYKIIEKKQPVAFWCNPISGHNTLYWYLQNLGQGPELLIRYENEEAVDDSQLPKDRFSAERLKGVDSTLKIQPAELGDSAVYLCASSLGGTGELFFGEGSRLTVL.

V is TRBV10-3 and J is TRBJ2-3, with TRBD1 matching 8 bases. This CDR3 spans 19 amino acids. V shed 4 bases, J shed 4 bases, and the junction held 19 bases outside the gene matches. Germline CDR1 is ENHRY and CDR2 is SYGVKD. CDR3 sequence: CAISAGSTGGGVRPDTQYF. In DNA form, the CDR3 reads TGTGCCATCAGTGCGGGTAGTACAGGGGGAGGAGTTCGGCCAGATACGCAGTATTTT.

V gene TRBV2 combines with J gene TRBJ2-7; TRBD1 aligns across 7 bases. The CDR3 sequence is 13 residues long. CDR1 is SNHLY and CDR2 is FYNNEI in the germline V gene. The V and J ends lost 2 bases and 3 bases, in that order; junction bases with no gene match: 1. This CDR3 reads CASSERTGYEQYF. The CDR3, as DNA: TGTGCCAGCAGTGAAAGGACAGGCTACGAGCAGTACTTC. Full variable domain (rest looked up from reference TRBV2 and TRBJ2-7): EPEVTQTPSHQVTQMGQEVILRCVPISNHLYFYWYRQILGQKVEFLVSFYNNEISEKSEIFDDQFSVERPDGSNFTLKIRSTKLEDSAMYFCASSERTGYEQYFGPGTRLTVT.

Points on this clone: The same CDR3 is also encoded by other DNA sequences in this sample. This chain uses TRBV2 with TRBJ2-7; TRBD2 might be the D (6 bases). The germline V gene encodes CDR1 SNHLY and CDR2 FYNNEI. V was clipped by 6 bases and J by 0 bases, with 6 bases between them. The length of the CDR3 is 12 residues. The CDR3 spells CASRGGSYEQYF. The CDR3 nucleotides are TGTGCCAGCAGGGGGGGCTCCTACGAGCAGTACTTC.

The chain is built from TRBV5-1 and TRBJ2-7, with TRBD1 as a possible D gene (5 bases). V lost 0 bases and J 0 bases, leaving 7 bases between the germline ends. Germline CDR1 reads SGHRS; CDR2 reads YFSETQ. This CDR3 has 14 amino acids. This chain's CDR3 is CASSLGQFSYEQYF. In DNA, the CDR3 is TGCGCCAGCAGCTTGGGACAGTTCTCCTACGAGCAGTACTTC.

The table lists this clone with a count of one. This chain links TRBV10-3 with TRBJ1-1; 9 bases fit TRBD1. This CDR3 is built from 16 residues. Germline V lookup: CDR1 ENHRY, CDR2 SYGVKD. The junction had 11 bases not matched to a gene; V was cut back by 7 bases and J by 2 bases. The CDR3 region is CAITQSQGQGNTEAFF. CDR3 sequence (DNA): TGTGCCATCACCCAGTCCCAGGGACAGGGAAACACTGAAGCTTTCTTT.

The chain recombines TRBV10-2 with TRBJ2-1, with 14 bases matching TRBD2. Germline CDR1 and CDR2: WSHSY and SAAADI. The CDR3 sequence is 17 residues long. V shed 4 bases, J shed 6 bases, and the junction held 8 bases outside the gene matches. The CDR3 sequence is CASSGGTSGRAFNEQFF. CDR3 bases: TGCGCCAGCAGTGGGGGGACTAGCGGGAGAGCTTTCAATGAGCAGTTCTTC.

This chain connects TRBV5-5 to TRBJ1-1, with 8 bases fitting TRBD1. Germline-derived CDR1 and CDR2 are SGHKS and YYEKEE (reference sequence). The V gene end was trimmed by 3 bases and the J gene end by 7 bases; junction bases not matched to a gene: 8. The CDR3 contains 14 residues. Here the CDR3 DNA reads TGTGCCAGCAGCTCAAACAGGGGGTTCGTTGAAGCTTTCTTT. Encoded protein: CASSSNRGFVEAFF.

The V call is TRBV29-1, the J call TRBJ2-5; 7 positions agree with TRBD1. The CDR3 consists of 12 residues. V trimming: 6 bases; J trimming: 4 bases; junction bases outside the gene matches: 5. Per germline, CDR1 SQVTM and CDR2 ANQGSEA. Written as DNA, the CDR3 is TGCAGCGTGACAGGGAATTCAGAGACCCAGTACTTC. Its protein is CSVTGNSETQYF.

The CDR3 DNA reads TGTGCCGCGTCTTCTACAGGTGTCAATCAGCCCCAGCATTTT. Encoded protein: CAASSTGVNQPQHF. The genes are TRBV10-3 and TRBJ1-5, with D possibly TRBD1 on 5 matching bases. V was shortened by 11 bases and J by 3 bases, with 17 bases between the two germline ends. The CDR3 has 14 amino acids. CDR1 is ENHRY and CDR2 is SYGVKD in the germline V gene.

V is TRBV7-9 and J is TRBJ1-3; TRBD1 is a possible D gene (5 bases). The germline CDR1 and CDR2 sequences are SEHNR and FQNEAQ (reference sequence). The V and J ends lost 11 bases and 0 bases respectively, with 11 bases between them. The CDR3 is made up of 13 amino acids. CDR3 nucleotides: TGTGCCTGCGGACACTCCTCTGGAAACACCATATATTTT. Its protein is CACGHSSGNTIYF.

The chain recombines TRBV28 with TRBJ2-7; tentative D call: TRBD1 (6 bases). The V end lost 1 base, the J end lost 0 bases, and 13 bases lay between the germline ends. The length of the CDR3 is 16 residues. Germline CDR1 MDHEN, CDR2 SYDVKM. The CDR3 nucleotides are TGTGCCAGCAGTTTATCAGGGGATATCAACTCCTACGAGCAGTACTTC. Encoded protein: CASSLSGDINSYEQYF.

The chain joins TRBV28 to TRBJ1-2; the match to TRBD1 covers 7 bases. The CDR3 loop spans 14 amino acids. Per germline, CDR1 MDHEN and CDR2 SYDVKM. J was trimmed by 5 bases and V by 6 bases; bases with no gene match: 9. Here the CDR3 DNA reads TGTGCCAGCAGACGGGACAGACTACCTTATGGCTACACCTTC. This sequence encodes CASRRDRLPYGYTF.

The chain has TRBV11-2 and TRBJ1-1; the match to TRBD1 covers 7 bases. After removal of 3 bases from V and 11 bases from J, the junction contained 9 bases not matched to a gene. CDR1 and CDR2 from the germline V gene are SGHAT and FQNNGV. This CDR3 contains 13 residues. The CDR3 sequence is CASSFVRQGGAFF. In DNA form, the CDR3 reads TGTGCCAGCAGCTTTGTCCGACAGGGAGGGGCTTTCTTT. The variable domain in full, with the rest retrieved from reference TRBV11-2 and TRBJ1-1, is EAGVAQSPRYKIIEKRQSVAFWCNPISGHATLYWYQQILGQGPKLLIQFQNNGVVDDSQLPKDRFSAERLKGVDSTLKIQPAKLEDSAVYLCASSFVRQGGAFFGQGTRLTVV.

CDR3 sequence: CASSLDQPTGTGAGNYGYTF. The CDR3 nucleotides are TGTGCCAGCAGCTTAGACCAACCAACCGGGACAGGGGCTGGGAACTATGGCTACACCTTC. The rearrangement joins TRBV11-3 to TRBJ1-2; 10 nucleotides align to TRBD1. The germline gives CDR1 SGHNT, CDR2 YENEEA. CDR3 length equals 20 residues. V lost 0 bases and J lost 2; bases outside the gene matches: 15.